A selection of T cell receptor beta chains follows, all from one sample in a study of blood T cell repertoires in COVID-19. TCRdb keeps only in-frame clones here, not all; method: immunoSEQ multiplex PCR. Seen here are roughly 140,000 clones, 80% observed once, and the top ten hold around 0.62%. Sequenced input: peripheral blood. The receptors shown here come from a man aged 55 to 70 with acute or convalescent COVID-19. Both conserved end residues are part of each CDR3. A D gene is named only where the DNA matches it firmly. Where a row states a size, it is once, few, many or the class of an expanded clone; other rows omit it.

-,TRBV7-9,TRBJ1-4,-,CASSLRAGNEKLFF,TGTGCCAGCAGCTTAAGGGCGGGGAATGAAAAACTGTTTTTT
-,TRBV5-6,TRBJ1-2,-,CASSSIGGDYGYTF,TGTGCCAGCAGCTCCATAGGGGGTGACTATGGCTACACCTTC
-,TRBV7-2,TRBJ2-5,-,CASSPLRGGRETQYF,TGTGCCAGCAGCCCCTTGAGGGGGGGCCGCGAGACCCAGTACTTC
-,TRBV6-2/TRBV6-3,TRBJ1-3,-,CASSWTGYSGNTIYF,TGTGCCAGCAGTTGGACGGGGTACTCTGGAAACACCATATATTTT
-,TRBV4-2,TRBJ1-4,TRBD1,CASSQEGRGPVSEKLFF,TGTGCCAGCAGCCAAGAGGGCAGGGGGCCTGTAAGCGAAAAACTGTTTTTT
-,TRBV6-5,TRBJ2-5,-,CASSQGKETQYF,TGTGCCAGCAGTCAGGGGAAAGAGACCCAGTACTTC
once,TRBV19,TRBJ1-5,TRBD1,CASSVRDSNFNQPQHF,TGTGCCAGTAGTGTCCGGGACAGCAACTTCAATCAGCCCCAGCATTTT
-,TRBV18,TRBJ1-1,TRBD1,CASSPYRGLGEAFF,TGTGCCAGCTCACCTTACAGGGGGCTTGGTGAAGCTTTCTTT
-,TRBV9,TRBJ1-4,-,CASSGGRINEKLFF,TGTGCCAGCAGCGGCGGCAGAATTAATGAAAAACTGTTTTTT
-,TRBV9,TRBJ2-7,-,CASSVAGTNYEQYF,TGTGCCAGCAGCGTAGCAGGGACAAACTACGAGCAGTACTTC
-,TRBV5-4,TRBJ2-5,-,CASSLVVGSGGETQYF,TGTGCCAGCAGCTTGGTGGTGGGAAGCGGAGGGGAGACCCAGTACTTC
once,TRBV19,TRBJ1-6,-,CASSREYSYNSPLHF,TGTGCCAGTAGTCGCGAATACTCCTATAATTCACCCCTCCACTTT
-,TRBV9,TRBJ1-1,TRBD1,CASSVGPGQGATEAFF,TGTGCCAGCAGCGTAGGCCCGGGGCAGGGGGCAACTGAAGCTTTCTTT
-,TRBV7-2,TRBJ2-7,-,CASTLSYEQYF,TGTGCCAGCACCCTATCCTACGAGCAGTACTTC
-,TRBV11-2,TRBJ2-7,TRBD1,CASSWGQGIAYEQYF,TGTGCCAGCAGCTGGGGACAGGGGATCGCCTACGAGCAGTACTTC
-,TRBV2,TRBJ1-2,-,CASKGNRSGYGYTF,TGTGCCAGCAAAGGGAACAGGTCAGGCTATGGCTACACCTTC
-,TRBV6-4,TRBJ1-2,TRBD1,CARDRGVNYGYTF,TGTGCCAGAGACAGGGGAGTTAACTATGGCTACACCTTC
-,TRBV19,TRBJ1-5,-,CASSIRQASFNQPQHF,TGTGCCAGTAGTATCCGACAGGCCTCCTTCAATCAGCCCCAGCATTTT
-,TRBV6-5,TRBJ1-1,TRBD1,CASSYSGTGNTEAFF,TGTGCCAGCAGTTACTCCGGGACAGGCAACACTGAAGCTTTCTTT
few,TRBV18,TRBJ2-2,-,CASSWGLNTGELFF,TGTGCCAGCTCATGGGGGCTTAACACCGGGGAGCTGTTTTTT
-,TRBV6-2/TRBV6-3,TRBJ1-5,-,CASSFSTVLSGVGNQPQHF,TGTGCCAGCAGTTTCAGTACGGTCCTTTCAGGGGTCGGCAATCAGCCCCAGCATTTT
-,TRBV11-1,TRBJ2-7,TRBD2,CASSGTSGPSSYEQYF,TGTGCCAGCAGCGGCACTAGCGGGCCGAGCTCCTACGAGCAGTACTTC
-,TRBV7-2,TRBJ1-4,-,CASSLQGGSEKLFF,TGTGCCAGCAGCTTGCAGGGAGGGAGTGAAAAACTGTTTTTT
-,TRBV6-5,TRBJ1-6,-,CASSQNRDPSSPLHF,TGTGCCAGCAGCCAAAACAGGGATCCGAGTTCACCCCTCCACTTT
once,TRBV28,TRBJ1-3,-,CASSLALGGGSGNTIYF,TGTGCCAGCAGTCTCGCTCTTGGGGGCGGCTCTGGAAACACCATATATTTT